This T cell receptor beta chain was profiled in a study of T cells in Graves' hyperthyroidism and ophthalmopathy. This clonotype was recorded at least ten times. V was clipped by 3 bases and J by 0 bases; unmatched bases: 10. There are 18 residues in the CDR3. Amplified TCR beta CDR3 regions came from RNA transcripts. TCR CDR3 underwent first-round RT-PCR with the HTBI primer set. TCRdb reprocessed the multiplex PCR reads with MiXCR, giving one entry per CDR3 protein. The sample yields approximately 740,000 distinct CDR3 sequences, approximately 15% seen once. The V call is TRBV12-3 or TRBV12-4, the J call TRBJ2-3; 9 nucleotides line up with TRBD2. This TCR derives from a young woman with Graves' hyperthyroidism. Sequencing was performed on blood. The CDR3 DNA sequence: TGTGCCAGCAGTTTCGTTGTAGCGGGAGACGGGAGCACAGATACGCAGTATTTT. Translated, it gives CASSFVVAGDGSTDTQYF.